The 30 T cell receptor beta chains below were found in one sample sequenced in a study of blood T cells in healthy people across ages. A second PCR, run for about 7 to 11 cycles, used a sample-barcoded 5' primer plus a J-beta primer mix. TCRdb passed the 5' RACE reads through MiXCR, listing each CDR3 protein once. The data contain 1.2 million to 1.5 million distinct CDR3 sequences, roughly 60% of them singletons. Source material: blood. Receptors originate from a man aged 18 to 30 in good health.

A few counts support this clonotype. This chain connects TRBV4-1 to TRBJ2-5; a possible D gene is TRBD2 (5 bases). Trimming took off 1 base at V and 2 bases at J, with 11 bases between the two ends. The CDR3 loop spans 15 amino acids. CDR1 and CDR2 from the germline V gene are MGHRA and YSYEKL. This chain's CDR3 is CASSQVLAMQETQYF. CDR3 nucleotide sequence: TGCGCCAGCAGCCAAGTATTAGCGATGCAAGAGACCCAGTACTTC.

V usage is TRBV2 and J usage is TRBJ2-3; TRBD2 agrees at 8 bases. CDR1 SNHLY and CDR2 FYNNEI come from the germline V gene. After removal of 3 bases from V and 2 bases from J, the junction contained 7 bases not matched to a gene. The CDR3 is 16 amino acids. CDR3 nucleotide sequence: TGTGCCAGCAGTGATGGTCGCGGGGGGCTCACAGATACGCAGTATTTT. Translating gives CASSDGRGGLTDTQYF.

The J gene is TRBJ2-1, the V gene TRBV20-1; 7 bases fit TRBD2. Germline V gene data show CDR1 as DFQATT and CDR2 as SNEGSKA (reference sequence). The ends lost 3 bases at V and 4 bases at J; junction bases unmatched: 6. The CDR3 totals 14 residues. This CDR3 reads CSASTLAVYNEQFF. Written as DNA, the CDR3 is TGCAGTGCTAGTACCCTAGCGGTGTACAATGAGCAGTTCTTC.

This clonotype came up a few times. This chain joins TRBV4-1 and TRBJ2-4; 7 bases agree with TRBD2. CDR3 length: 18 amino acids. The V segment lost 1 base and the J segment 0 bases; nucleotides outside the gene matches: 9. Per germline, CDR1 MGHRA and CDR2 YSYEKL. The DNA for the CDR3 is TGCGCCAGCAGCCAAGGGATGGCTAGCGGTCAAGCCAAAAACATTCAGTACTTC. Translation gives CASSQGMASGQAKNIQYF.

The chain carries TRBV12-3 or TRBV12-4 and TRBJ2-4; 7 nucleotides match TRBD1. The CDR3 is 17 residues long. The V gene end was trimmed by 5 bases and the J gene end by 0 bases; junction bases not matched to a gene: 10. The CDR3 DNA is TGTGCCAGCAGTCCTCTTGGACAGGTGGGAGCCAAAAACATTCAGTACTTC. It encodes CASSPLGQVGAKNIQYF.

This clonotype has more than one count but fewer than ten. The rearrangement uses TRBV4-1 and TRBJ1-5, with 7 bases matching TRBD1. Germline CDR1 MGHRA, CDR2 YSYEKL. The CDR3 extends over 14 amino acids. With V trimmed by 4 bases and J by 5 bases, 5 bases remained unmatched. In DNA, the CDR3 is TGCGCCAGCAGCCTCAACGACAGGGATCAGCCCCAGCATTTT. It codes for CASSLNDRDQPQHF.

The table lists this clonotype with a count of one. V usage is TRBV11-2 and J usage is TRBJ1-6; D might be TRBD1 (5 bases). V shed 2 bases and J shed 9 bases, with 14 bases lying between them. Germline V gives CDR1 SGHAT, CDR2 FQNNGV. The length of the CDR3 is 15 residues. Written as DNA, the CDR3 is TGTGCCAGCAGCTTAATGTCGCAGGGAGCTTCACCCCTCCACTTT. Protein product: CASSLMSQGASPLHF.

The chain employs TRBV28 and TRBJ2-2; D is ambiguous. Germline assignment: CDR1 MDHEN and CDR2 SYDVKM. Deletions cut 7 bases from V and 3 bases from J, with 6 bases between. The CDR3 has 12 residues. The CDR3 DNA follows: TGTGCCAGCACTTTGTACACCGGGGAGCTGTTTTTT. Residues: CASTLYTGELFF.

The V gene is TRBV29-1, the J gene TRBJ1-2; perhaps TRBD1 as D (6 bases). Germline V gene sequence: CDR1 SQVTM, CDR2 ANQGSEA. CDR3 length: 13 residues. The V gene lost 4 bases and the J gene lost 4 bases, with 13 bases spanning the gap. The chain's CDR3 is CSVGGQLSYGYTF. DNA for the CDR3: TGCAGCGTTGGAGGACAGCTTAGCTATGGCTACACCTTC. Full variable domain (missing parts from reference TRBV29-1 and TRBJ1-2): SAVISQKPSRDICQRGTSLTIQCQVDSQVTMMFWYRQQPGQSLTLIATANQGSEATYESGFVIDKFPISRPNLTFSTLTVSNMSPEDSSIYLCSVGGQLSYGYTFGSGTRLTVV.

This chain links TRBV4-3 with TRBJ2-3; 10 positions match TRBD2. Germline CDR1 is LGHNA and CDR2 is YSLEER. This CDR3 comprises 17 residues. After removal of 0 bases from V and 2 bases from J, the junction contained 5 bases not matched to a gene. This chain's CDR3 is CASSQDTLAGVTDTQYF. In nucleotides, the CDR3 is TGCGCCAGCAGCCAAGATACCCTAGCGGGGGTCACAGATACGCAGTATTTT.

The chain couples TRBV4-1 to TRBJ2-5, with 11 bases matching TRBD2. Germline V gene lookup returns CDR1 MGHRA and CDR2 YSYEKL. J lost 1 base, V lost 1 base, and 5 bases had no gene match. This CDR3 region has 17 residues. The CDR3 DNA follows: TGCGCCAGCAGCCAAGTGCTAGCGGGGGGTCGCCAAGAGACCCAGTACTTC. Its translation is CASSQVLAGGRQETQYF.

The rearrangement joins TRBV5-8 to TRBJ2-3; 7 nucleotides match TRBD1. The V segment lost 3 bases and the J segment 3 bases; nucleotides outside the gene matches: 7. Germline loops: CDR1 SGHTS, CDR2 YDEGEE. The CDR3 runs 15 residues. The CDR3 spells CASSSGQTLTDTQYF. DNA of the CDR3: TGTGCCAGCAGCTCGGGACAGACCCTTACAGATACGCAGTATTTT.

The chain is built from TRBV20-1 and TRBJ2-3, with D maybe TRBD2 (6 bases). This CDR3 region has 15 residues. CDR1 and CDR2 from the germline V gene are DFQATT and SNEGSKA (reference sequence). V was clipped by 5 bases and J by 4 bases, with 19 bases between them. CDR3 coding DNA: TGCAGTGCTCGAAGGACTACCCAAACCCCAGATACGCAGTATTTT. Amino acids: CSARRTTQTPDTQYF.

The gene calls are TRBV21-1 and TRBJ1-5. TRBV21-1 has pseudogene status. This CDR3 has 16 amino acids. CDR3: CASSRQSDTANQPQHF. The CDR3 coding sequence is TGTGCCAGCAGCAGACAATCAGATACAGCTAATCAGCCCCAGCATTTT.

The chain joins TRBV27 to TRBJ2-7, with 10 bases fitting TRBD1. The germline V gene encodes CDR1 MNHEY and CDR2 SMNVEV (reference sequence). This CDR3 is 17 amino acids long. V trimming: 7 bases; J trimming: 3 bases; junction bases outside the gene matches: 15. CDR3 sequence: CASKSGTGANLNYEQYF. The CDR3 DNA sequence: TGTGCCAGCAAATCTGGGACAGGGGCCAACTTAAACTACGAGCAGTACTTC.

The chain is built from TRBV14 and TRBJ2-3; maybe TRBD1 (5 bases). V lost 0 bases, J lost 2 bases, and 12 bases lay in between. Germline V CDR1 and CDR2: SGHDN, FVKESK. The CDR3 covers 16 residues. As DNA, the CDR3 is TGTGCCAGCAGCCAAGAAGGGGCGACAGCCACAGATACGCAGTATTTT. Translating it yields CASSQEGATATDTQYF. Filled out from reference TRBV14 and TRBJ2-3, the complete variable domain reads EAGVTQFPSHSVIEKGQTVTLRCDPISGHDNLYWYRRVMGKEIKFLLHFVKESKQDESGMPNNRFLAERTGGTYSTLKVQPAELEDSGVYFCASSQEGATATDTQYFGPGTRLTVL.

This clonotype occurred a few times. This sequence joins TRBV12-3 or TRBV12-4 and TRBJ2-7; 8 bases agree with TRBD1. This CDR3 comprises 14 residues. Trimming took 6 bases from V and 3 from J; bases not matched to a gene: 7. The CDR3 coding sequence is TGTGCCAGCAGCACTCCGGGACAGGTCTACGAGCAGTACTTC. Translating gives CASSTPGQVYEQYF.

The V call is TRBV6-2 or TRBV6-3, the J call TRBJ1-5; maybe TRBD1 (6 bases). Trimming took 11 bases from V and 3 from J, leaving 14 bases between them. This CDR3 region has 13 residues. The germline V gene has CDR1 MNHEY and CDR2 SVGEGT. The CDR3 region is CAGRTDFNQPQHF. The CDR3 DNA is TGTGCCGGACGGACAGACTTCAATCAGCCCCAGCATTTT.

The chain has TRBV12-3 or TRBV12-4 and TRBJ2-7, with D tentatively TRBD2 (6 bases). With 7 bases removed from V and 3 bases from J, the gap between germline ends came to 16 bases. This CDR3 has 14 residues. CDR3 residues: CASTRDGSSYEQYF. For the CDR3, the DNA is TGTGCCAGCACCCGGGACGGGAGTAGCTACGAGCAGTACTTC.

This rearrangement joins TRBV13 to TRBJ1-1; D is uncertain. The CDR3 contains 12 residues. V lost 7 bases and J 0 bases, leaving 6 bases between the germline ends. Per germline, CDR1 PRHDT and CDR2 FYEKMQ (reference sequence). The CDR3 DNA reads as TGTGCCAGCAATTTTATGAACACTGAAGCTTTCTTT. Protein product: CASNFMNTEAFF.

The chain carries TRBV4-1 and TRBJ2-7; the D gene is possibly TRBD2 (5 bases). The germline V and J ends were trimmed by 8 bases and 0 bases, with 14 bases remaining between them. The CDR3 runs 14 residues. Germline V gene sequence: CDR1 MGHRA, CDR2 YSYEKL. CDR3 coding DNA: TGCGCCAGCCGGGATCTAACCAGCTCCTACGAGCAGTACTTC. It specifies CASRDLTSSYEQYF.

The rearrangement uses TRBV29-1 and TRBJ1-3, with D unclear. Germline V CDR1 and CDR2: SQVTM, ANQGSEA. The V and J ends lost 4 bases and 4 bases respectively, with 5 bases between them. This CDR3 has 11 residues. CDR3 bases: TGCAGCGTTGTTTCGGGAAACACCATATATTTT. Translated, it gives CSVVSGNTIYF.

Here the CDR3 reads CASNGNLAGGPELDEQFF. As DNA, the CDR3 is TGTGCCAGCAACGGGAATCTAGCGGGAGGGCCGGAACTCGATGAGCAGTTCTTC. The rearrangement uses TRBV2 and TRBJ2-1, with TRBD2 matching over 12 bases. Trimming removed 7 bases from V and 8 bases from J; junction bases left unmatched: 18. The V gene's germline CDR1 is SNHLY and CDR2 FYNNEI. There are 18 residues in the CDR3.

This clonotype was observed a few times. The CDR3 DNA is TGTGCCAGCAGCTTAGGAGGGGGAAGGGCCGGGGCCAACGTCCTGACTTTC. This sequence encodes CASSLGGGRAGANVLTF. The V call is TRBV7-9, the J call TRBJ2-6; D possibly corresponds to TRBD1 (6 bases). The length of the CDR3 is 17 residues. CDR1 is SEHNR and CDR2 is FQNEAQ in the germline V gene (reference sequence). Trimming removed 1 base at V and 4 bases at J, with 14 bases between. Looking up the rest from reference TRBV7-9 and TRBJ2-6 gives the full variable domain: DTGVSQNPRHKITKRGQNVTFRCDPISEHNRLYWYRQTLGQGPEFLTYFQNEAQLEKSRLLSDRFSAERPKGSFSTLEIQRTEQGDSAMYLCASSLGGGRAGANVLTFGAGSRLTVL.

As concerns this clonotype: Mismatch with germline at one junction end may stem from a read error. CDR3: CTSSLALVNYGYTF. The CDR3 DNA sequence: TGTACCAGCAGCTTAGCCCTGGTAAACTATGGCTACACCTTC. J is TRBJ1-2 and V is TRBV7-9; D is unclear. The length of the CDR3 is 14 residues. CDR1 is SEHNR and CDR2 is FQNEAQ in the germline V gene (reference sequence).

The CDR3 region has the DNA TGCAGCGTTGTTGGCAGCGAGAACACTGAAGCTTTCTTT. Translated: CSVVGSENTEAFF. This chain uses TRBV29-1 with TRBJ1-1; D is undetermined. V was trimmed by 4 bases and J by 1 base, leaving 10 bases between them. The CDR3 runs to 13 residues. The germline V gene encodes CDR1 SQVTM and CDR2 ANQGSEA.

This chain connects TRBV20-1 to TRBJ2-3, with 10 bases lining up with TRBD2. The CDR3 has 17 amino acids. In germline, CDR1 is DFQATT, CDR2 SNEGSKA (reference sequence). Trimming removed 1 base from V and 1 base from J; junction bases left unmatched: 8. The CDR3 nucleotides are TGCAGTGCTAGAGGAGGGTCTAGCGGGGGAGGCACAGATACGCAGTATTTT. Translated: CSARGGSSGGGTDTQYF.

The genes are TRBV6-2 or TRBV6-3 and TRBJ2-3, with a weak D call TRBD2 (5 bases). The CDR3 loop spans 12 amino acids. V was clipped by 5 bases and J by 8 bases, with 11 bases between them. The germline V gene has CDR1 MNHEY and CDR2 SVGEGT. CDR3 loop: CASSHSEATQYF. The CDR3 coding sequence is TGTGCCAGCAGTCATTCGGAGGCTACGCAGTATTTT.

The chain employs TRBV27 and TRBJ2-2; no firm D call. The CDR3 runs 13 residues. V was cut by 3 bases and J by 7 bases, with 9 bases left in between. Per germline, CDR1 MNHEY and CDR2 SMNVEV (reference sequence). The CDR3 spells CASSFPGSGELFF. In DNA form, the CDR3 reads TGTGCCAGCAGTTTCCCAGGTAGCGGGGAGCTGTTTTTT.

The chain carries TRBV3-1 and TRBJ1-5, with a possible D match to TRBD1 (6 bases). With 0 bases removed from V and 0 bases from J, the gap between germline ends came to 12 bases. The CDR3 has 17 residues. The germline V gene encodes CDR1 LGHDT and CDR2 YNNKEL (reference sequence). The DNA of the CDR3 is TGTGCCAGCAGCCAAGAGAACAGGGACTATAGCAATCAGCCCCAGCATTTT. This encodes CASSQENRDYSNQPQHF.